The source of this TCR beta chain is a study of graft-versus-host responses after intestinal transplantation. As for the study in general: Anti-thymocyte globulin was used for induction in all recipients, who then took tacrolimus and steroids for approximately 3 years.

Responders that carried the CFSE label, 200,000 of them, were plated with 200,000 irradiated, violet-dye-labeled stimulator cells. Germline lookup yields CDR1 KGHSH and CDR2 LQKENI. The CDR3 spans 14 residues. With 4 bases clipped from V and 3 bases from J, the junction kept 5 bases outside the gene matches. The assay was immunoSEQ multiplex PCR, and TCRdb's table has in-frame clones only and misses some. The sample shows 10,000 or so clones, roughly 27% of them seen only once. V usage is TRBV18 and J usage is TRBJ2-7, with 8 positions matching TRBD1. This sequence was found in a human patient who received an intestinal transplant. The sample here was alloreactive CD4+ T cells from a mixed lymphocyte reaction culture, taken before intestinal transplant. Subset meaning: CFSE-low proliferating T cells sorted from approximately 6-day pre-transplant mixed lymphocyte reaction (GvH or HvG direction). CDR3 in amino acids: CASSLGQDNYEQYF. The CDR3 DNA reads TGTGCCAGCTCACTGGGACAGGACAACTACGAGCAGTACTTC.